The present T cell receptor beta chain was sequenced within a study of blood T cells in healthy people across ages. Worth noting for this clonotype: Its antigen is still unknown.

Primed by a sample-barcoded 5' primer and a J-beta primer mix, a second PCR proceeded for 7 to 11 cycles. Each TCR beta cDNA got a 12-nucleotide random molecular identifier. TCRdb redid the calling of the 5' RACE reads with MiXCR, one entry per CDR3 protein. Among some 710,000 distinct CDR3 sequences listed, approximately 22% were seen once. Study-wide points: The authors considered diversity estimates from one million T cells to be underestimates.

The V gene's germline CDR1 is SGHRS and CDR2 YFSETQ. This CDR3 comprises 14 residues. Source material: blood. The receptor comes from a man aged 65 to 79 in good health. The chain has TRBV5-1 and TRBJ2-5; D remains unclear. The end of the DNA aligns better with TRBJ2-7, so the J call may be wrong. CDR3 region: CASSLGDGGYEQYV. The CDR3 DNA reads as TGCGCCAGCAGCTTGGGAGACGGCGGCTACGAGCAGTACGTC.